This note documents a single T cell receptor beta chain sequence. No antigen is known for it. No per-base quality is available; no much larger clone lies one base away. This entry is derived from a study of T cell responses to AZD1222 COVID-19 vaccine listed by TCRdb under 2021. Some background on the complete study: A total of around 240 trial participants underwent TCR sequencing, of whom roughly 210 received two doses of AZD1222 and around 26 received two doses of the MenACWY control vaccine. Trial participants were enrolled by age into subgroups of 18-55, 56-69 and 70-plus years, and around 150, 28 and 57 TCR-sequenced participants, respectively, were included in these subgroups.

Results and caveats for the whole study, not just this receptor: Spike-specific TCR breadth and depth rose significantly after two AZD1222 doses compared with day 0 and with MenACWY recipients. Conclusions about previously exposed vaccinees are limited because only six or seven AZD1222 recipients were SARS-CoV-2 seropositive at baseline. Vaccine-associated CD4 TCRs spanned the whole spike protein, with dominant responses in regions 160-218 and 743-854. Because no samples from the day 14 peak response were available, repertoires could be characterized only after the peak T cell response. The 56-69-year group was small, and its depth increase did not reach significance, likely because of low power. Epitopes outside the regions mutated in the B.1.351 and B.1.1.7 variants were reportedly recognized by nearly half of the unique spike-specific TCRs. Most participants were white British and females outnumbered males, and the authors suggested that clonal diversity may have been underestimated.

V and J are truncated by 8 bases and 5 bases respectively, leaving an intervening sequence of 15 bases. The germline V gene yields SNHLY for CDR1 and FYNNEI for CDR2. Taken from cysteine to phenylalanine, the CDR3 has 13 residues. Of all the DNA, just the CDR3 is kept, 39 bases in frame from base 1. This specimen's time point label, per the study, means: about 28 days (+/-7) after the second vaccine dose. AZD1222 recipients with second doses at about 4 weeks or about 12 weeks were pooled, because spike-specific TCR depth and breadth did not differ between schedules. Vaccinee samples were obtained from the UK trials COV001 and COV002, which included a single-blind randomized controlled phase 2/3 trial of AZD1222 (ChAdOx1 nCoV-19) in healthy adults. For TCRbeta chain sequencing, PBMC samples were collected from trial participants at day 0 and at day 28 after the second dose. The CDR3 regions of human TCRbeta chains were subjected to immunosequencing. The study's processing was this. TCRs in the repertoires were matched against a reference library of SARS-CoV-2-specific TCRs that had been generated with the MIRA antigen-specificity platform. Breadth meant the fraction of unique TCRs that were SARS-CoV-2-associated, whereas depth meant the fraction of total T cells that were SARS-CoV-2-associated. Each spike-specific TCR was assigned to its reactive spike region and to a CD4 or CD8 class using the MIRA data. Log10-transformed breadth and depth values were compared by one-way ANOVA with Sidak's multiple comparisons tests. TCRdb mirrors the immuneACCESS table, restricted to in-frame sequences. Some clones are absent from its copies; in checked studies, under half trace to an unresolved V gene, and the reason for the others is unknown. The V and J calls and the clone size are those of that table, but D and trimming were determined from the DNA. Across this sample there are around 150,000 clones, with roughly nine tenths seen only once. The ten top clones hold more than 3% of the sample.

Specimen: peripheral blood, collected 28 days after the second AZD1222 dose. The V and J segments used are TRBV2 and TRBJ1-1; tentative D gene TRBD1, with 5 bases matching. This receptor was obtained from an adult who received the AZD1222 COVID-19 vaccine. The CDR3 protein: CASLIDSGTEAFF. The nucleotide sequence is TGTGCCAGCTTAATCGACAGCGGGACTGAAGCTTTCTTT.